Shown below are 21 T cell receptor beta chains from a single sample sequenced in a study of OX40 agonist ivuxolimab in advanced cancers. Generated by immunoSEQ multiplex PCR, the TCRdb table keeps only in-frame clones and is missing some. The sample gives around 100,000 clones, about 87% of which show up once; about 1.5% is in the top ten. This specimen consisted of CD4+ or CD8+ T cells sorted from blood, obtained in a trial of the OX40 agonist ivuxolimab. The receptors stem from an adult with an advanced solid tumor such as melanoma, head and neck, liver or kidney cancer.

The genes are TRBV14 and TRBJ1-1; 7 bases are shared with TRBD1. The trim removed 3 bases at V and 6 bases at J, leaving 4 bases unmatched. The CDR3 extends over 13 amino acids. The germline gives CDR1 SGHDN, CDR2 FVKESK. This CDR3 reads CASSQTGIAEAFF. CDR3 coding DNA: TGTGCCAGCAGCCAGACAGGGATCGCTGAAGCTTTCTTT. The full variable domain, with the rest looked up from reference TRBV14 and TRBJ1-1, is EAGVTQFPSHSVIEKGQTVTLRCDPISGHDNLYWYRRVMGKEIKFLLHFVKESKQDESGMPNNRFLAERTGGTYSTLKVQPAELEDSGVYFCASSQTGIAEAFFGQGTRLTVV.

This rearrangement joins TRBV19 to TRBJ2-1, with D unclear. Deletions cut 0 bases from V and 1 base from J, with 7 bases between. The CDR3 runs to 15 residues. Germline CDR1 and CDR2: LNHDA and SQIVND (reference sequence). CDR3 DNA sequence: TGTGCCAGTAGTATAGACCTCAGTTCCTACAATGAGCAGTTCTTC. Protein sequence: CASSIDLSSYNEQFF.

V and J are TRBV5-1 and TRBJ2-1; 14 nucleotides agree with TRBD2. CDR1 is SGHRS, CDR2 YFSETQ, per germline. This CDR3 region has 17 residues. V shed 2 bases, J shed 5 bases, and the junction held 6 bases outside the gene matches. This CDR3 is CASSLVTSGGADNEQFF. In nucleotides, the CDR3 is TGCGCCAGCAGCTTAGTGACTAGCGGGGGGGCCGACAATGAGCAGTTCTTC.

This chain uses TRBV7-9 with TRBJ2-7, with a possible D match to TRBD2 (6 bases). Trimming removed 1 base at V and 2 bases at J, with 12 bases between. The CDR3 has 15 residues. Per germline, CDR1 SEHNR and CDR2 FQNEAQ (reference sequence). The CDR3 coding sequence is TGTGCCAGCAGCTTAGTGGCTAGCGTCGCCTACGAGCAGTACTTC. Its protein is CASSLVASVAYEQYF.

The chain employs TRBV25-1 and TRBJ1-1; unclear D gene. CDR3 size: 13 residues. The germline CDR1 and CDR2 sequences are MGHDK and SYGVNS. Trimming took off 6 bases at V and 8 bases at J, with 16 bases between the two ends. The CDR3 spells CASRKGGGAEAFF. In nucleotides, the CDR3 is TGTGCCAGCAGGAAGGGAGGAGGTGCGGAAGCTTTCTTT.

The chain carries TRBV5-1 and TRBJ1-3, with D uncertain. Germline CDR1 is SGHRS and CDR2 is YFSETQ. The CDR3 is 17 residues long. Trimming removed 3 bases from V and 0 bases from J, with 16 bases in between. CDR3 in amino acids: CASSSTSLRPSGNTIYF. CDR3 sequence (DNA): TGCGCCAGCAGCTCTACTAGCCTCCGCCCCTCTGGAAACACCATATATTTT.

The chain carries TRBV18 and TRBJ2-3; D may match TRBD1 or TRBD2 (6 bases each). CDR3 size: 16 residues. Germline V lookup: CDR1 KGHSH, CDR2 LQKENI. Deletions cut 6 bases from V and 3 bases from J, with 19 bases between. CDR3 sequence reads: CASSPEVGGVTDTQYF. In DNA, the CDR3 is TGTGCCAGCTCCCCCGAGGTGGGGGGCGTAACAGATACGCAGTATTTT.

The rearrangement joins TRBV5-1 to TRBJ2-4; 16 bases map to TRBD2. The J segment lost 5 bases and the V segment lost 4 bases, leaving 6 bases of the junction unmatched. Germline V lookup: CDR1 SGHRS, CDR2 YFSETQ. This CDR3 region has 17 residues. The CDR3 DNA reads TGCGCCAGCAGCAAGGGACTAGCGGGAGGGCTCGAAAACATTCAGTACTTC. This sequence encodes CASSKGLAGGLENIQYF.

This clone appeared a single time. J is TRBJ2-7 and V is TRBV18, with 13 bases identical to TRBD2. The V segment lost 3 bases and the J segment 3 bases; nucleotides outside the gene matches: 2. This CDR3 has 15 amino acids. Per the germline V gene, CDR1 is KGHSH and CDR2 is LQKENI. The CDR3 region is CASSPRTSGSYEQYF. DNA for the CDR3: TGTGCCAGCTCACCCCGGACTAGCGGGAGCTACGAGCAGTACTTC.

The chain has TRBV30 and TRBJ1-4, with 7 bases matching TRBD1. This CDR3 is 14 amino acids long. Germline CDR1 is GTSNPN and CDR2 is SVGIG (reference sequence). After removal of 6 bases from V and 3 bases from J, the junction contained 7 bases not matched to a gene. CDR3 DNA: TGTGCCTGTCGTCCCGGGACAGCTAATGAAAAACTGTTTTTT. Translation gives CACRPGTANEKLFF.

The chain links TRBV27 to TRBJ2-1, with 10 positions matching TRBD2. CDR1 is MNHEY and CDR2 is SMNVEV in the germline V gene (reference sequence). This CDR3 comprises 14 residues. The V segment lost 5 bases and the J segment 8 bases; nucleotides outside the gene matches: 6. CDR3 protein: CASSKRGGLDEQFF. For the CDR3, the DNA is TGTGCCAGCAGTAAGCGGGGGGGCCTCGATGAGCAGTTCTTC.

The gene calls are TRBV29-1 and TRBJ1-4; the match to TRBD1 covers 7 bases. Germline-derived CDR1 and CDR2 are SQVTM and ANQGSEA. The CDR3 is 13 amino acids. J gave up 5 bases and V 7 bases, and 7 bases lay outside the gene matches. The CDR3 nucleotides are TGCAGCGCCTTCCGGGACAGCAATGAAAAACTGTTTTTT. Amino acid sequence: CSAFRDSNEKLFF.

The chain joins TRBV19 to TRBJ1-4; unclear D gene. The CDR3 extends over 15 amino acids. With 1 base removed from V and 0 bases from J, the gap between germline ends came to 6 bases. CDR1 is LNHDA and CDR2 is SQIVND in the germline V gene (reference sequence). The CDR3 DNA is TGTGCCAGTAGTATAGGCGGGGCAACTAATGAAAAACTGTTTTTT. As protein: CASSIGGATNEKLFF.

V and J are TRBV4-3 and TRBJ2-2; D is uncertain. CDR3 size: 18 residues. The germline V and J ends were trimmed by 0 bases and 1 base, with 15 bases remaining between them. Germline lookup yields CDR1 LGHNA and CDR2 YSLEER. The CDR3 reads CASSQDLWKSLNTGELFF. The CDR3 nucleotides are TGCGCCAGCAGCCAAGATTTGTGGAAGAGCCTGAACACCGGGGAGCTGTTTTTT.

The chain employs TRBV4-3 and TRBJ2-4; unclear D gene. CDR1 and CDR2 from the germline V gene are LGHNA and YSLEER. V lost 0 bases and J 7 bases, leaving 16 bases between the germline ends. The CDR3 is 16 amino acids. The CDR3 DNA reads as TGCGCCAGCAGCCAAGATCGGGCGCCCGGGTTGAACATTCAGTACTTC. Translated, it gives CASSQDRAPGLNIQYF.

The J gene is TRBJ1-1, the V gene TRBV7-9, with 8 bases fitting TRBD1. This CDR3 spans 13 amino acids. Germline-derived CDR1 and CDR2 are SEHNR and FQNEAQ (reference sequence). The V and J ends lost 6 bases and 4 bases, in that order; junction bases with no gene match: 4. CDR3: CASRETGGTEAFF. DNA for the CDR3: TGTGCCAGCAGGGAAACAGGGGGCACTGAAGCTTTCTTT.

The genes are TRBV5-5 and TRBJ2-2, with D possibly TRBD2 on 7 matching bases. The CDR3 consists of 16 residues. From germline, CDR1 is SGHKS and CDR2 YYEKEE (reference sequence). Deletions cut 0 bases from V and 4 bases from J, with 13 bases between. The chain's CDR3 is CASSLVGGRATGELFF. CDR3 sequence (DNA): TGTGCCAGCAGCTTGGTCGGGGGGCGCGCCACCGGGGAGCTGTTTTTT.

J is TRBJ2-3 and V is TRBV5-1, with 11 bases fitting TRBD2. Per the germline V gene, CDR1 is SGHRS and CDR2 is YFSETQ. V gave up 2 bases and J gave up 7 bases; unmatched junction bases: 6. The length of the CDR3 is 15 residues. This CDR3 is CASSFSGGAVNTQYF. The CDR3 coding sequence is TGCGCCAGCAGCTTTAGCGGGGGGGCGGTGAATACGCAGTATTTT.

The chain combines TRBV7-2 with TRBJ2-3; D ambiguous. The CDR3 extends over 13 amino acids. The germline CDR1 and CDR2 sequences are SGHTA and FQGNSA. Trimming cost V 5 bases and J 7 bases, with 13 bases left between them. This CDR3 is CASSGQKGNTQYF. The CDR3 region has the DNA TGTGCCAGCAGCGGCCAGAAAGGGAATACGCAGTATTTT.

The chain joins TRBV6-5 to TRBJ1-1, with 9 bases identical to TRBD1. The V and J ends lost 6 bases and 0 bases, in that order; junction bases with no gene match: 5. Per germline, CDR1 MNHEY and CDR2 SVGAGI. The CDR3 is made up of 15 amino acids. The DNA of the CDR3 is TGTGCCAGCAGCCGGGACAGGGAAATGAACACTGAAGCTTTCTTT. It is translated as CASSRDREMNTEAFF.

In this sample, this clone turned up once. In DNA, the CDR3 is TGTGCCAGCAGCTTGATGCAGGGGACAGATACGCAGTATTTT. This translates into CASSLMQGTDTQYF. J is TRBJ2-3 and V is TRBV5-4, with a weak D call TRBD1 (6 bases). V was cut by 1 base and J by 3 bases, with 9 bases left in between. Germline loops: CDR1 SGHNT, CDR2 YYREEE (reference sequence). The CDR3 is made up of 14 amino acids. The entire variable domain, with the rest obtained from reference TRBV5-4 and TRBJ2-3, is as follows: ETGVTQSPTHLIKTRGQQVTLRCSSQSGHNTVSWYQQALGQGPQFIFQYYREEENGRGNFPPRFSGLQFPNYSSELNVNALELDDSALYLCASSLMQGTDTQYFGPGTRLTVL.